Each of the 11 T cell receptor beta chains below was sequenced from the same sample in a study of shared clonotypes between healthy human individuals. The naive CD8 population came from CD45RO-negative cells selected for CCR7, without terminally differentiated effector memory CD45RA+ cells. Generated by immunoSEQ multiplex PCR, the TCRdb table keeps only in-frame clones and is missing some. The repertoire holds about 2.1 million clones, with over 85% as singletons. The specimen sequenced was naive CD8+ T cells from PBMCs. The receptors were gathered from a man aged 18 to 35 in good health. Some clones in this sample may be carry-over from other donors' samples.

V and J are TRBV21-1 and TRBJ1-2. TRBV21-1 is a pseudogene segment. The CDR3 length is 16 residues. The CDR3 DNA is TGTGCCAGCAGCCTCGGAGAAGGGACGGCTAACTATGGCTACACCTTC. Translation gives CASSLGEGTANYGYTF.

The chain uses TRBV6-6 and TRBJ2-2; no definite D call. Germline CDR1 and CDR2: MNHNY and SVGAGI (reference sequence). The CDR3 totals 12 residues. V was pared by 7 bases and J by 10 bases, with 13 bases between. This CDR3 reads CASTYGRPELFF. Written as DNA, the CDR3 is TGTGCCAGCACGTATGGACGGCCGGAGCTGTTTTTT.

The CDR3 bases are TGTGCCAGCTCCCCCCCCGGGACTAGAGTTTCCAATGAGCAGTTCTTC. As protein: CASSPPGTRVSNEQFF. This chain uses TRBV2 with TRBJ2-1, with 8 bases aligning to TRBD2. This CDR3 spans 16 amino acids. V lost 8 bases and J lost 6; bases outside the gene matches: 15. Germline V gives CDR1 SNHLY, CDR2 FYNNEI.

V gene TRBV27 combines with J gene TRBJ1-1, with TRBD1 matching over 7 bases. CDR3 size: 16 residues. Trimming at V came to 4 bases and at J to 1 base, leaving 9 bases not matched to a gene. Germline CDR1 MNHEY, CDR2 SMNVEV (reference sequence). The DNA for the CDR3 is TGTGCCAGCAGTTATATGAGGGGGCGGGGGAACACTGAAGCTTTCTTT. Translating it yields CASSYMRGRGNTEAFF.

The chain couples TRBV4-2 to TRBJ2-1; D not certain. The germline V gene has CDR1 LGHNA and CDR2 YNFKEQ. CDR3 size: 14 residues. V lost 0 bases, J lost 7 bases, and 10 bases lay in between. The CDR3 is CASSQDSQDNEQFF. In DNA form, the CDR3 reads TGTGCCAGCAGCCAAGATTCCCAAGATAATGAGCAGTTCTTC.

The chain links TRBV7-9 to TRBJ2-1, with D perhaps given as TRBD1 or TRBD2 (6 bases each). Germline V gives CDR1 SEHNR, CDR2 FQNEAQ (reference sequence). Trimming stripped 5 bases from V and 6 bases from J, with 23 bases between. The CDR3 consists of 17 residues. Here the CDR3 DNA reads TGTGCCAGCAGCCATACCGTACGGGGGCTCTCTGGCAATGAGCAGTTCTTC. Translation: CASSHTVRGLSGNEQFF.

The chain joins TRBV9 to TRBJ1-3, with TRBD1 as a possible D gene (5 bases). CDR1 is SGDLS, CDR2 YYNGEE, per germline. Trimming left V 4 bases short and J 4 bases short, with 18 bases between. The CDR3 sequence is 16 residues long. CDR3 sequence reads: CASSPQGPAGGNTIYF. For the CDR3, the DNA is TGTGCCAGCAGCCCCCAGGGACCGGCGGGGGGAAACACCATATATTTT.

The gene calls are TRBV4-3 and TRBJ2-7; perhaps TRBD2 as D (6 bases). The V end was cut by 3 bases, the J end by 2 bases, with 17 bases between. The CDR3 has 16 amino acids. Germline CDR1 reads LGHNA; CDR2 reads YSLEER. The CDR3 nucleotides are TGCGCCAGCAGCCACGCCTCGGGACTTTCCCCCTACGAGCAGTACTTC. This gives the protein CASSHASGLSPYEQYF.

V gene TRBV27 combines with J gene TRBJ2-3; D not resolved. Trimming took 5 bases from V and 6 from J, leaving 18 bases between them. The V gene's germline CDR1 is MNHEY and CDR2 SMNVEV (reference sequence). The CDR3 has 15 amino acids. The CDR3 loop reads CASSPPSLGWDTQYF. In DNA form, the CDR3 reads TGTGCCAGCAGTCCGCCTTCCCTGGGTTGGGATACGCAGTATTTT.

The rearrangement uses TRBV25-1 and TRBJ2-2; the D call may be TRBD1 or TRBD2 (5 bases each). The CDR3 consists of 15 residues. V was shortened by 6 bases and J by 0 bases, with 11 bases between the two germline ends. Germline V gives CDR1 MGHDK, CDR2 SYGVNS. The CDR3 nucleotides are TGTGCCAGCAGCCAGGGACCTACGAACACCGGGGAGCTGTTTTTT. This codes for CASSQGPTNTGELFF.

This clone was observed a few times. Additional DNA sequences in this sample encode the identical CDR3. V and J are TRBV9 and TRBJ1-1; 9 bases are shared with TRBD1. The junction had 3 bases not matched to a gene; V was cut back by 3 bases and J by 3 bases. This CDR3 is 14 amino acids long. Per germline, CDR1 SGDLS and CDR2 YYNGEE. CDR3 bases: TGTGCCAGCAGCGCCAGGACAGGGGACACTGAAGCTTTCTTT. Translation: CASSARTGDTEAFF.